The source of this TCR beta chain is a study of beta chain features in type 1 diabetes. Study-level background: No age, gender or cell yield differences were seen between patients and healthy donors. General study results and limits: Shorter templates might be favored by PCR, and equally so in patients and in controls. All four CD4+ subsets from Type 1 diabetes patients carried moderately but significantly shorter TCRB CDR3s.

The CDR3 has 11 amino acids. Looked up from germline, CDR1 is DFQATT and CDR2 is SNEGSKA (reference sequence). Trimming left V 0 bases short and J 6 bases short, with 6 bases between. The table lists this clone with a few counts. The antigen is undetermined. The sequenced template was cDNA made from the entire isolated RNA. Clones were sequenced by immunoSEQ multiplex PCR, and TCRdb holds only the in-frame ones, with some missing. The sample shows 450,000 to 550,000 clones, over 25% of them seen only once. This sequence was found in a man aged 18 to 29 in good health. The sequencing input was naive CD4+ T cells from blood. The chain recombines TRBV20-1 with TRBJ2-7, with D hard to call. DNA for the CDR3: TGCAGTGCTAGAGATCAAGGCGAGCAGTACTTC. Residues: CSARDQGEQYF.